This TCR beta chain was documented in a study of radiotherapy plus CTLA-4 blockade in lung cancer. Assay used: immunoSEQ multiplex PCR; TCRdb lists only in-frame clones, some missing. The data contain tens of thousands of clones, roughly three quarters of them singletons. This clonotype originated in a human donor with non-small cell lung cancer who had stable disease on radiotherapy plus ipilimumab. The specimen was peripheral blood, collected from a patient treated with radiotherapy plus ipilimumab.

The CDR3 protein is CASSGRDKNISSYEQYV. Here the CDR3 DNA reads TGCGCCAGCAGCGGCCGGGACAAAAATATCAGCTCCTACGAGCAGTACGTC. The chain employs TRBV5-1 and TRBJ2-7, with D possibly TRBD1 on 6 matching bases. CDR3 length equals 17 residues. Germline V CDR1 and CDR2: SGHRS, YFSETQ. Trimming stripped 4 bases from V and 0 bases from J, with 20 bases between.